This passage covers 15 T cell receptor beta chains from one sample sequenced in a study of CD8 T cells in ankylosing spondylitis. One entry per CDR3 protein results from TCRdb running MiXCR on the 5' RACE reads. The table shows approximately 100,000 distinct CDR3 sequences, with around 24% occurring only once. The source material was synovial fluid, either unsorted or a sorted T cell fraction (not recorded which). The receptor set was obtained from a male donor with ankylosing spondylitis.

Within the sample, this clonotype is medium-sized. The chain links TRBV7-8 to TRBJ1-2; 9 nucleotides align to TRBD1. With 5 bases clipped from V and 8 bases from J, the junction kept 6 bases outside the gene matches. The CDR3 contains 13 residues. Germline V lookup: CDR1 SGHVS, CDR2 FQNEAQ. The CDR3 is CASSPGQGLGYTF. In nucleotides, the CDR3 is TGTGCCAGCAGCCCGGGACAGGGCCTCGGCTACACCTTC.

This clonotype was observed many times. The V gene is TRBV7-8, the J gene TRBJ2-5; the D gene is possibly TRBD1 (7 bases). Germline V gives CDR1 SGHVS, CDR2 FQNEAQ. This CDR3 region has 12 residues. Trimming pared 4 bases from V and 5 bases from J, leaving 8 bases between. The DNA for the CDR3 is TGTGCCAGCAGCTCAGGGGGGGAGACCCAGTACTTC. Translation: CASSSGGETQYF.

This clonotype was counted many times. This chain joins TRBV24-1 and TRBJ2-2; TRBD1 aligns across 9 bases. Germline CDR1 is KGHDR and CDR2 is SFDVKD. The CDR3 is 17 amino acids. The ends lost 4 bases at V and 5 bases at J; junction bases unmatched: 10. CDR3 region: CATSEHPGTGKTGELFF. The CDR3, as DNA: TGTGCCACCAGTGAACATCCCGGGACAGGGAAAACCGGGGAGCTGTTTTTT.

The rearrangement joins TRBV5-4 to TRBJ2-2; D is uncertain. This CDR3 spans 12 amino acids. The germline CDR1 and CDR2 sequences are SGHNT and YYREEE (reference sequence). CDR3 bases: TGTGCAGAGAACTGGAACACCGGGGAGCTGTTTTTT. Its protein is CAENWNTGELFF.

In this sample, this clonotype is medium-sized (0.01 to 0.1%). The chain employs TRBV3-1 and TRBJ2-7; no definite D call. The CDR3 covers 13 residues. Germline V gene lookup returns CDR1 LGHDT and CDR2 YNNKEL (reference sequence). V lost 2 bases to trimming and J lost 3 bases, with 8 bases between them. Written as DNA, the CDR3 is TGTGCCAGCAGCCAACGTTTTGACTACGAGCAGTACTTC. The encoded protein is CASSQRFDYEQYF.

Only a few counts were recorded for this clonotype. This chain joins TRBV7-7 and TRBJ2-3; no clear D. CDR1 SSHAT and CDR2 FNYEAQ come from the germline V gene (reference sequence). V dropped 0 bases and J dropped 5 bases, with 6 bases sitting between them. This CDR3 has 13 residues. CDR3 sequence (DNA): TGTGCCAGCAGCTTAGCCCCTCTAGATACGCAGTATTTT. It is translated as CASSLAPLDTQYF.

This clonotype has ten or more counts. The rearrangement links TRBV27 to TRBJ1-2; no clear D gene. Germline V gene lookup returns CDR1 MNHEY and CDR2 SMNVEV (reference sequence). The V and J ends lost 5 bases and 0 bases respectively, with 13 bases between them. This CDR3 spans 15 amino acids. CDR3 DNA: TGTGCCAGCAGTAACAACCATGGAGCTAACTATGGCTACACCTTC. Its protein is CASSNNHGANYGYTF.

The gene calls are TRBV11-3 and TRBJ2-7, with 10 nucleotides matching TRBD1. The CDR3 is made up of 15 amino acids. The J segment lost 4 bases and the V segment lost 5 bases, leaving 8 bases of the junction unmatched. Germline V gene lookup returns CDR1 SGHNT and CDR2 YENEEA. CDR3 in amino acids: CASSRSGDRGYEQYV. In DNA, the CDR3 is TGTGCCAGCAGCCGTTCAGGGGACAGGGGTTACGAGCAGTACGTC.

This clonotype has just a few counts. This chain links TRBV6-1 with TRBJ1-2; 7 bases line up with TRBD1. V lost 2 bases to trimming and J lost 4 bases; unmatched junction nucleotides: 4. Germline assignment: CDR1 MNHNS and CDR2 SASEGT. CDR3 length: 14 residues. The CDR3 spells CASSEMEGAYGYTF. The CDR3 bases are TGTGCCAGCAGTGAAATGGAGGGGGCCTATGGCTACACCTTC.

The chain uses TRBV6-6 and TRBJ1-6; no firm D call. The germline gives CDR1 MNHNY, CDR2 SVGAGI (reference sequence). Between the trimmed V and J ends, which lost 8 bases and 1 base, there was a span of 3 bases. CDR3 length equals 12 residues. This chain's CDR3 is CASGSYNSPLHF. CDR3 coding DNA: TGTGCCAGCGGATCCTATAATTCACCCCTCCACTTT.

The chain uses TRBV4-1 and TRBJ2-3; TRBD1 aligns across 8 bases. With V trimmed by 0 bases and J by 2 bases, 16 bases remained unmatched. This CDR3 region has 20 residues. Germline V gene data show CDR1 as MGHRA and CDR2 as YSYEKL. The CDR3 region is CASSQETFEPGTGDTDTQYF. CDR3 DNA: TGCGCCAGCAGCCAAGAAACCTTTGAGCCCGGGACAGGCGACACAGATACGCAGTATTTT.

This clonotype was detected ten times or more. This chain connects TRBV5-1 to TRBJ1-1, with 7 bases that match TRBD1. The CDR3 spans 16 residues. V lost 1 base, J lost 1 base, and 7 bases stayed unmatched. Germline CDR1 and CDR2: SGHRS and YFSETQ. Written as DNA, the CDR3 is TGCGCCAGCAGCTTGAGGGTGGGACAGTCGAACACTGAAGCTTTCTTT. Protein product: CASSLRVGQSNTEAFF.

The V and J genes are TRBV7-6 and TRBJ2-2; D is ambiguous. Germline values: CDR1 SGHVS, CDR2 FNYEAQ. The CDR3 has 15 amino acids. V shed 5 bases and J shed 7 bases, with 17 bases lying between them. The CDR3 reads CASSIDALFGGELFF. CDR3 coding DNA: TGTGCCAGCAGCATTGACGCCCTATTCGGCGGGGAGCTGTTTTTT.

This clonotype has at least ten counts. The chain carries TRBV18 and TRBJ1-1, with no clear D. Germline lookup yields CDR1 KGHSH and CDR2 LQKENI. The CDR3 has 14 residues. Deletions cut 3 bases from V and 2 bases from J, with 10 bases between. CDR3: CASSPIGLNTEAFF. The CDR3, as DNA: TGTGCCAGCTCACCGATAGGGCTAAACACTGAAGCTTTCTTT.

The sample holds a few counts of this clonotype. The chain carries TRBV10-2 and TRBJ2-3; TRBD1 matches 9 bases. Germline V gene sequence: CDR1 WSHSY, CDR2 SAAADI. The V gene end was trimmed by 1 base and the J gene end by 1 base; junction bases not matched to a gene: 0. The CDR3 contains 15 residues. The CDR3 nucleotides are TGCGCCAGCAGTGAGTGGGACAGGGGCACAGATACGCAGTATTTT. Its protein is CASSEWDRGTDTQYF.